The 2 T cell receptor beta chains given below trace back to one sample, sequenced in a study of Graves' ophthalmopathy and Graves' hyperthyroidism. Investigators amplified TCR beta CDR3 regions from RNA transcripts. HTBI primers served in a first-round RT-PCR, which a second-round multiplex PCR followed. TCRdb called the multiplex PCR reads again in MiXCR, with one record for every CDR3 protein. Of fewer than 650,000 distinct CDR3 sequences in the sample, approximately 22% are singletons; the top ten hold approximately 7%. The specimen was peripheral blood. Receptors were obtained from a woman aged 18-35 years with stable Graves' hyperthyroidism. Some clones in this sample may be carry-over from other donors' samples.

Remarks on this clonotype: Being one base from a much bigger clone, this may be a read error. This sequence joins TRBV19 and TRBJ1-1; maybe TRBD1 (6 bases). There are 16 residues in the CDR3. Germline values: CDR1 LNHDA, CDR2 SQIVND (reference sequence). The CDR3 reads CASSLQGMGLTTESFF. The CDR3 DNA is TGTGCCAGTAGCCTACAGGGAATGGGCCTAACCACTGAATCTTTCTTT.

This clonotype has more than one count but fewer than ten. The chain combines TRBV6-1 with TRBJ2-7, with a possible D match to TRBD2 (6 bases). The CDR3 consists of 14 residues. Trimming took off 0 bases at V and 3 bases at J, with 9 bases between the two ends. The germline CDR1 and CDR2 sequences are MNHNS and SASEGT. CDR3 loop: CASSEAAGLYEQYF. CDR3 bases: TGTGCCAGCAGTGAAGCCGCGGGACTCTACGAGCAGTACTTC.